These T cell receptor beta chains were read from a single sample in a study of T cells in Graves' hyperthyroidism and ophthalmopathy. TCRdb processed the multiplex PCR reads anew with MiXCR; each CDR3 protein has one entry. The table shows approximately 380,000 distinct CDR3 sequences, with about 18% occurring only once. The sample taken for sequencing was blood. The receptors were sampled from a young woman with Graves' hyperthyroidism. CDR3s include the opening cysteine and the closing phenylalanine or tryptophan. D genes are given only for firm matches. Some rows have no size entry. The others give once, few or many, or a class for an expanded clone.

j_call: TRBJ1-2; d_call: NA; clone_size: many; v_call: TRBV15; cdr3_nt: TGTGCCACCAGCAGAGATTTTCGTGAGGGGGGGAACTATGGCTACACCTTC; cdr3_aa: CATSRDFREGGNYGYTF
j_call: TRBJ2-5; d_call: NA; clone_size: once; v_call: TRBV24-1; cdr3_nt: TGTGCCACCAGTGGGAGGCAAGAGACCCAGTACTTC; cdr3_aa: CATSGRQETQYF
j_call: TRBJ2-3; d_call: NA; clone_size: NA; v_call: TRBV4-1; cdr3_nt: TGCGCCAGCAGCCAAGATCAGTTGGGGCCGACTAGCACAGATACGCAGTATTTT; cdr3_aa: CASSQDQLGPTSTDTQYF
j_call: TRBJ2-7; d_call: TRBD2; clone_size: few; v_call: TRBV20-1; cdr3_nt: TGCAGTGCTAGAGATCCCGGGGGGGCCCTCTACGAGCAGTACTTT; cdr3_aa: CSARDPGGALYEQYF
j_call: TRBJ2-7; d_call: NA; clone_size: many; v_call: TRBV12-3/TRBV12-4; cdr3_nt: TGTGCCAGCAGTTTGGGGGAGCGGTACGAGCAGTACTTC; cdr3_aa: CASSLGERYEQYF
j_call: TRBJ2-2; d_call: TRBD2; clone_size: few; v_call: TRBV9; cdr3_nt: TGTGCCAGCAGCGGGGATTTAGCGGGGCCGAACACCGGGGAGCTGTTTTTT; cdr3_aa: CASSGDLAGPNTGELFF
j_call: TRBJ1-2; d_call: NA; clone_size: many; v_call: TRBV11-2; cdr3_nt: TGTGCCAGCAGCTTATCAGCGAACGGGGGCTACACCTTC; cdr3_aa: CASSLSANGGYTF
j_call: TRBJ2-5; d_call: NA; clone_size: many; v_call: TRBV12-3/TRBV12-4; cdr3_nt: TGTGCCAGCAGGGCCGATCTCGGGGAAGAGACCCAGTACTTC; cdr3_aa: CASRADLGEETQYF
j_call: TRBJ2-5; d_call: NA; clone_size: many; v_call: TRBV29-1; cdr3_nt: TGCAGCGTCGATCCGGCCACGAGGGAGACCCAGTACTTC; cdr3_aa: CSVDPATRETQYF
j_call: TRBJ2-4; d_call: TRBD1; clone_size: many; v_call: TRBV7-9; cdr3_nt: TGTGCCAGCAGCTTAGGACGGGACAGGGGTATTCAGTACTTC; cdr3_aa: CASSLGRDRGIQYF
j_call: TRBJ2-2; d_call: NA; clone_size: few; v_call: TRBV11-2; cdr3_nt: TGTGCCAGCAGCTTAGTAACCACCGGGGAGCTGTTTTTT; cdr3_aa: CASSLVTTGELFF
j_call: TRBJ1-5; d_call: TRBD1; clone_size: many; v_call: TRBV2; cdr3_nt: TGTGCCAGCAGTTATACACCGACAGGGAGCAATCAGCCCCAGCATTTT; cdr3_aa: CASSYTPTGSNQPQHF
j_call: TRBJ1-2; d_call: NA; clone_size: many; v_call: TRBV4-2; cdr3_nt: TGTGCCAGCAGCCAAGAGGTGGACGGGTATGGCTACACCTTC; cdr3_aa: CASSQEVDGYGYTF
j_call: TRBJ1-3; d_call: TRBD1; clone_size: many; v_call: TRBV12-3/TRBV12-4; cdr3_nt: TGTGCCAGCCGGAACAGGGGAAGCTCTGGAAACACCATATATTTT; cdr3_aa: CASRNRGSSGNTIYF
j_call: TRBJ2-7; d_call: NA; clone_size: many; v_call: TRBV5-1; cdr3_nt: TGCGCCAGCAGCGAATCTTTTGGGGAGCAGTACTTC; cdr3_aa: CASSESFGEQYF
j_call: TRBJ2-7; d_call: NA; clone_size: many; v_call: TRBV5-1; cdr3_nt: TGCGCCAGCAGCTCCTCAGGGTTCTACGAGCAGTACTTC; cdr3_aa: CASSSSGFYEQYF
j_call: TRBJ1-1; d_call: NA; clone_size: many; v_call: TRBV10-3; cdr3_nt: TGTGCCATCAGTGAGGCAGGGTTGAACACTGAAGCTTTCTTT; cdr3_aa: CAISEAGLNTEAFF
j_call: TRBJ2-7; d_call: NA; clone_size: many; v_call: TRBV4-1; cdr3_nt: TGCGCCAGCAGCCAGAGCCCCCGGGGGACCTCCTACGAGCAGTACTTC; cdr3_aa: CASSQSPRGTSYEQYF
j_call: TRBJ2-5; d_call: NA; clone_size: many; v_call: TRBV20-1; cdr3_nt: TGCAGTGTCCCCCGGGGCCCAGGGGCCCAGTACTTC; cdr3_aa: CSVPRGPGAQYF
j_call: TRBJ1-1; d_call: TRBD1; clone_size: many; v_call: TRBV7-2; cdr3_nt: TGTGCCAGCGGACAGGGGTGGACTGAAGCTTTCTTT; cdr3_aa: CASGQGWTEAFF
j_call: TRBJ1-1; d_call: NA; clone_size: few; v_call: TRBV12-3/TRBV12-4; cdr3_nt: TGTGCCAGCAGTTTCGGGGGGGCCCCTGAAGCTTTCTTT; cdr3_aa: CASSFGGAPEAFF
j_call: TRBJ1-2; d_call: NA; clone_size: many; v_call: TRBV6-5; cdr3_nt: TGTGCCAGCAGTTCCCTGGGGGGCTATGGCTACACCTTC; cdr3_aa: CASSSLGGYGYTF
j_call: TRBJ1-2; d_call: NA; clone_size: NA; v_call: TRBV28; cdr3_nt: TGTGCCAGCAGTTACCTCTCGACAGCTAACTATGGCTACACCTTC; cdr3_aa: CASSYLSTANYGYTF
j_call: TRBJ2-6; d_call: NA; clone_size: many; v_call: TRBV2; cdr3_nt: TGTGCCAGCAGTGTTTCGGAGAGCTCTGGGGCCAACGTCCTGACTTTC; cdr3_aa: CASSVSESSGANVLTF
j_call: TRBJ2-7; d_call: TRBD2; clone_size: NA; v_call: TRBV10-3; cdr3_nt: TGTGCCATCAGTGGAAATAGCGGGAGGGCTGGAGAGCAGTACTTC; cdr3_aa: CAISGNSGRAGEQYF
j_call: TRBJ1-5; d_call: NA; clone_size: once; v_call: TRBV25-1; cdr3_nt: TGTGCCAGCAGTGATCCAATAAGGCAGCCCCAGCATTTT; cdr3_aa: CASSDPIRQPQHF
j_call: TRBJ2-5; d_call: NA; clone_size: many; v_call: TRBV20-1; cdr3_nt: TGCAGTGCTATAAGGGTCCAACAAGAGACCCAGTACTTC; cdr3_aa: CSAIRVQQETQYF
j_call: TRBJ2-5; d_call: TRBD1; clone_size: NA; v_call: TRBV6-2/TRBV6-3; cdr3_nt: TGTGCCAGCAGTTACGAGGGACAGGCCCACCAAGAGACCCAGTACTTC; cdr3_aa: CASSYEGQAHQETQYF
j_call: TRBJ2-2; d_call: TRBD2; clone_size: few; v_call: TRBV12-5; cdr3_nt: TGTGCTAGTGGTCTGGGGGGGAAAGATGGCGCGAACACCGGGGAGCTGTGTTTT; cdr3_aa: CASGLGGKDGANTGELCF
j_call: TRBJ1-5; d_call: NA; clone_size: many; v_call: TRBV12-3/TRBV12-4; cdr3_nt: TGTGCCAGCAGTAGAACAGAAAATCAGCCCCAGCATTTT; cdr3_aa: CASSRTENQPQHF
j_call: TRBJ2-5; d_call: TRBD1; clone_size: few; v_call: TRBV2; cdr3_nt: TGTGCCAGCAAAGGGACAGCCCAAGAGACCCAGTACTTC; cdr3_aa: CASKGTAQETQYF
j_call: TRBJ1-1; d_call: NA; clone_size: many; v_call: TRBV4-1; cdr3_nt: TGCGCCAGCAGCCAACGGGGAGGGGTGAACACTGAAGCTTTCTTT; cdr3_aa: CASSQRGGVNTEAFF
j_call: TRBJ1-2; d_call: NA; clone_size: many; v_call: TRBV29-1; cdr3_nt: TGCAGCGTTGGGTCGCAGGGGTCTGCTATCTATGGCTACACCTTC; cdr3_aa: CSVGSQGSAIYGYTF
j_call: TRBJ1-2; d_call: TRBD1; clone_size: many; v_call: TRBV12-3/TRBV12-4; cdr3_nt: TGTGCCAGCAGCATACCGGGACAGCTTAACTATGGCTACACCTTC; cdr3_aa: CASSIPGQLNYGYTF
j_call: TRBJ2-6; d_call: NA; clone_size: NA; v_call: TRBV6-5; cdr3_nt: TGTGCCAGCAGTTATTCAGGAGGAACTGGGGCCAACGTCCTGACTTTC; cdr3_aa: CASSYSGGTGANVLTF
j_call: TRBJ1-1; d_call: NA; clone_size: NA; v_call: TRBV12-3/TRBV12-4; cdr3_nt: TGTGCCAGCAGCCCTTGGGCGAACACTGAAGCTTTCTTT; cdr3_aa: CASSPWANTEAFF
j_call: TRBJ2-2; d_call: NA; clone_size: many; v_call: TRBV7-8; cdr3_nt: TGTGCCAGCAGCTTAGGTTTTGGTCTTCCCTCCTCCGGGGAGCTGTTTTTT; cdr3_aa: CASSLGFGLPSSGELFF
j_call: TRBJ1-2; d_call: TRBD1; clone_size: many; v_call: TRBV27; cdr3_nt: TGTGCCAGCACACAGGGGGCTGGAGATGGCTACACCTTC; cdr3_aa: CASTQGAGDGYTF
j_call: TRBJ1-1; d_call: NA; clone_size: many; v_call: TRBV6-2/TRBV6-3; cdr3_nt: TGTGCCAGCAGGAGGGACACGAACACTGAAGCTTTCTTT; cdr3_aa: CASRRDTNTEAFF
j_call: TRBJ1-3; d_call: NA; clone_size: many; v_call: TRBV12-3/TRBV12-4; cdr3_nt: TGTGCCAGCAGTTTAGGCCGGCGGAGCTCTGGAAACACCATATATTTT; cdr3_aa: CASSLGRRSSGNTIYF
j_call: TRBJ2-7; d_call: TRBD2; clone_size: many; v_call: TRBV7-2; cdr3_nt: TGTGCCAGCAGCTTGGCACTAGCGGGGGCGTACGAGCAGTACTTC; cdr3_aa: CASSLALAGAYEQYF
j_call: TRBJ1-5; d_call: NA; clone_size: many; v_call: TRBV28; cdr3_nt: TGTGCCAGCAGTTCCGGGACACGAGACAATCAGCCCCAGCATTTT; cdr3_aa: CASSSGTRDNQPQHF
j_call: TRBJ2-2; d_call: TRBD2; clone_size: NA; v_call: TRBV5-1; cdr3_nt: TGCGCCAGCACCCTCCCGGGAGGAAGAGGAGATACCGGGGAGCTGTTTTTT; cdr3_aa: CASTLPGGRGDTGELFF
j_call: TRBJ2-5; d_call: NA; clone_size: NA; v_call: TRBV12-3/TRBV12-4; cdr3_nt: TGTGCCAGCAGCGTAGACTTTACCCAAGAGACCCAGTACTTC; cdr3_aa: CASSVDFTQETQYF
j_call: TRBJ1-5; d_call: TRBD1; clone_size: NA; v_call: TRBV6-1; cdr3_nt: TGTGCCAGCAGTGAGGGACAGGGAGGTCAGCCCCAGCATTTT; cdr3_aa: CASSEGQGGQPQHF
j_call: TRBJ2-4; d_call: NA; clone_size: many; v_call: TRBV2; cdr3_nt: TGTGCCAGCATTCTAGCAGAAGCCAAAAACATTCAGTACTTC; cdr3_aa: CASILAEAKNIQYF
j_call: TRBJ2-5; d_call: NA; clone_size: many; v_call: TRBV15; cdr3_nt: TGTGCCACCAGCAGAGAACGGGTCTGGGGCCAGTACTTC; cdr3_aa: CATSRERVWGQYF
j_call: TRBJ1-1; d_call: NA; clone_size: many; v_call: TRBV7-9; cdr3_nt: TGTGCCAGCAGCTTAGGCATTTCGTCGAACACTGAAGCTTTCTTT; cdr3_aa: CASSLGISSNTEAFF
j_call: TRBJ2-2; d_call: TRBD2; clone_size: few; v_call: TRBV11-2; cdr3_nt: TGTGCCAGCAGCTCGATCTGGACTAGCGGGGAAGACACCGGGGAGCTGTTTTTT; cdr3_aa: CASSSIWTSGEDTGELFF
j_call: TRBJ2-5; d_call: NA; clone_size: NA; v_call: TRBV19; cdr3_nt: TGTGCCAGTAGTATTCAGGGGCGGGAGACCCAGTACTTC; cdr3_aa: CASSIQGRETQYF
j_call: TRBJ2-5; d_call: NA; clone_size: many; v_call: TRBV6-5; cdr3_nt: TGTGCCAGCAGTTATTCCCAGGGGTGGGAGACCCAGTACTTC; cdr3_aa: CASSYSQGWETQYF
j_call: TRBJ1-2; d_call: NA; clone_size: many; v_call: TRBV5-1; cdr3_nt: TGCGCCAGCAGCCCTGGAGGGGGGTGCACCTTC; cdr3_aa: CASSPGGGCTF
j_call: TRBJ2-7; d_call: NA; clone_size: many; v_call: TRBV11-2; cdr3_nt: TGTGCCAGCAGCCGACCGGGTCGTTACGAGCAGTACTTC; cdr3_aa: CASSRPGRYEQYF
j_call: TRBJ2-4; d_call: NA; clone_size: NA; v_call: TRBV30; cdr3_nt: TGTGCCTGGAATCTGGGGGACCGACTAGCCAAAAACATTCAGTACTTC; cdr3_aa: CAWNLGDRLAKNIQYF
j_call: TRBJ2-7; d_call: NA; clone_size: NA; v_call: TRBV2; cdr3_nt: TGTGCCAGCAGTGATACTTGGGTGCAGTACTTC; cdr3_aa: CASSDTWVQYF